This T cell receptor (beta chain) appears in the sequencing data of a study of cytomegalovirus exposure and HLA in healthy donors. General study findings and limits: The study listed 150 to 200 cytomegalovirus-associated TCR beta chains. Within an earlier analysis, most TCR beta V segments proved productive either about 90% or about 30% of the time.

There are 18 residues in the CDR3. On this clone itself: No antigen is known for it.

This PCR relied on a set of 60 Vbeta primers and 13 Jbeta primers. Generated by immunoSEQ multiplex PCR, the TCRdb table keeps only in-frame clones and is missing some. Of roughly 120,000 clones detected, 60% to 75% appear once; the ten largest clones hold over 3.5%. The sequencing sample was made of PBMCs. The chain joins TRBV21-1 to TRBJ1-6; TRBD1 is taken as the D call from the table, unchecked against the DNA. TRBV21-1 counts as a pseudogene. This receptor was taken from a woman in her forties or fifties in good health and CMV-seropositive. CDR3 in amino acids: CASSYSRDRSSYNSPLHF. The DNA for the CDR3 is TGTGCCAGCAGCTATTCCCGGGACAGGAGCTCCTATAATTCACCCCTCCACTTT.